One sample yielded the 30 T cell receptor beta chains listed below, sequenced in a study of cytomegalovirus exposure and HLA in healthy donors. The PCR was carried out with 60 Vbeta primers and 13 Jbeta primers. Here immunoSEQ multiplex PCR was the method, and the copy in TCRdb shows in-frame clones only, minus some. The data show over 250,000 clones, 86% seen once. Sequences were obtained from PBMCs. Receptors originate from a man aged 40-49 years in good health and CMV-seropositive.

J is TRBJ2-3 and V is TRBV7-9, with TRBD2 identical over 8 bases. Germline CDR1 is SEHNR and CDR2 is FQNEAQ (reference sequence). This CDR3 comprises 15 residues. Germline trimming cut 2 bases from V and 2 bases from J; bases unmatched to any gene: 3. The CDR3 sequence: CASSLTSGYTDTQYF. The CDR3 bases are TGTGCCAGCAGCTTAACTAGCGGATACACAGATACGCAGTATTTT. Looking up the rest from reference TRBV7-9 and TRBJ2-3 gives the full variable domain: DTGVSQNPRHKITKRGQNVTFRCDPISEHNRLYWYRQTLGQGPEFLTYFQNEAQLEKSRLLSDRFSAERPKGSFSTLEIQRTEQGDSAMYLCASSLTSGYTDTQYFGPGTRLTVL.

This chain joins TRBV6-5 and TRBJ2-5; D perhaps matches TRBD2 (5 bases). Judging by the DNA end, TRBJ2-7 fits better; the J call may be wrong. The CDR3 spans 15 residues. Germline V gene data show CDR1 as MNHEY and CDR2 as SVGAGI. CDR3 in DNA: TGTGCCAGCAGTTATGGTCGCGGGCTATCCTACGAGCAGTACTTC. Amino acids: CASSYGRGLSYEQYF.

This chain joins TRBV7-2 and TRBJ2-2, with D possibly being TRBD1 (6 bases). Germline CDR1 and CDR2: SGHTA and FQGNSA. This CDR3 contains 16 residues. Trimming took 3 bases from V and 6 from J, leaving 17 bases between them. The CDR3 DNA reads as TGTGCCAGCAGCTTCGTCGCAGGGGTTCCCGCCGGGGAGCTGTTTTTT. Translated, it gives CASSFVAGVPAGELFF.

V usage is TRBV18 and J usage is TRBJ2-1; the D is unclear. Trimming took off 1 base at V and 5 bases at J, with 6 bases between the two ends. Germline assignment: CDR1 KGHSH and CDR2 LQKENI. This CDR3 region has 13 residues. CDR3 sequence: CASSPRRDNEQFF. CDR3 DNA: TGTGCCAGCTCACCACGCCGGGACAATGAGCAGTTCTTC.

This chain connects TRBV30 to TRBJ1-1; perhaps TRBD1 as D (5 bases). The CDR3 loop spans 13 amino acids. Trimming shortened V by 3 bases and J by 1 base, and 9 bases separated the two germline ends. Per the germline V gene, CDR1 is GTSNPN and CDR2 is SVGIG (reference sequence). The CDR3 protein is CAWRGTENTEAFF. CDR3 coding DNA: TGTGCCTGGAGGGGGACTGAGAACACTGAAGCTTTCTTT.

The chain carries TRBV28 and TRBJ2-5, with TRBD2 matching 12 bases. The CDR3 totals 16 residues. CDR1 is MDHEN, CDR2 SYDVKM, per germline. After removal of 6 bases from V and 5 bases from J, the junction contained 10 bases not matched to a gene. The CDR3 DNA reads TGTGCCAGCAGATACAATCTAGCGGGAGGGCCGGAGACCCAGTACTTC. It is translated as CASRYNLAGGPETQYF. The full variable domain, in which reference TRBV28 and TRBJ2-5 provide the parts outside the CDR3, is DVKVTQSSRYLVKRTGEKVFLECVQDMDHENMFWYRQDPGLGLRLIYFSYDVKMKEKGDIPEGYSVSREKKERFSLILESASTNQTSMYLCASRYNLAGGPETQYFGPGTRLLVL.

The chain carries TRBV27 and TRBJ2-7; no clear D gene. The CDR3 totals 11 residues. The V end was cut by 7 bases, the J end by 0 bases, with 4 bases between. In germline, CDR1 is MNHEY, CDR2 SMNVEV (reference sequence). CDR3 in amino acids: CASTLSYEQYF. The CDR3 DNA sequence: TGTGCCAGCACCCTCTCCTACGAGCAGTACTTC.

The gene calls are TRBV28 and TRBJ2-7; 8 bases are shared with TRBD1. The CDR3 consists of 17 residues. V shed 5 bases, J shed 3 bases, and the junction held 15 bases outside the gene matches. Looked up from germline, CDR1 is MDHEN and CDR2 is SYDVKM. The CDR3 protein is CASSPTIPGGWDYEQYF. The CDR3 DNA follows: TGTGCCAGCAGTCCGACAATCCCAGGGGGCTGGGACTACGAGCAGTACTTC.

The chain couples TRBV21-1 to TRBJ1-1; TRBD1 was called by the table and not checked on the DNA. TRBV21-1 constitutes a pseudogene. This CDR3 is built from 16 residues. CDR3 sequence (DNA): TGTGCCAGCAGCAAAGGAACAGGGGGCATCGATACTGAAGCTTTCTTT. It yields the protein CASSKGTGGIDTEAFF.

There are a few counts of this clone. The V and J genes are TRBV5-1 and TRBJ2-2; 9 bases are a match to TRBD2. CDR3 length: 16 amino acids. Germline-derived CDR1 and CDR2 are SGHRS and YFSETQ. V was clipped by 4 bases and J by 6 bases; unmatched bases: 10. The CDR3, as DNA: TGCGCCAGCAGCCCAGCGGTAGCGGGAGCTGCCGGGGAGCTGTTTTTT. Its protein product is CASSPAVAGAAGELFF.

V and J are TRBV11-2 and TRBJ2-3; possible D gene TRBD2, 5 bases. Germline V gene sequence: CDR1 SGHAT, CDR2 FQNNGV. CDR3 size: 16 residues. V lost 5 bases and J lost 4, with 19 bases in between. As DNA, the CDR3 is TGTGCCAGCAGCCCACCTATGGACTCGCCCCCAGATACGCAGTATTTT. Encoded protein: CASSPPMDSPPDTQYF.

This chain uses TRBV27 with TRBJ1-1; 9 bases fit TRBD1. The length of the CDR3 is 13 residues. Germline CDR1 MNHEY, CDR2 SMNVEV (reference sequence). Unmatched junction bases numbered 4, after V lost 7 bases and J lost 4 bases. The CDR3 spells CASTKTGGTEAFF. In nucleotides, the CDR3 is TGTGCCAGCACCAAGACAGGGGGCACTGAAGCTTTCTTT.

The chain has TRBV9 and TRBJ2-1; possibly TRBD2 for D (5 bases). CDR3 length equals 10 residues. Looked up from germline, CDR1 is SGDLS and CDR2 is YYNGEE. The V end lost 7 bases, the J end lost 8 bases, and 7 bases lay between the germline ends. The CDR3 sequence: CASEGYEQFF. The CDR3 DNA sequence: TGTGCCAGCGAGGGATATGAGCAGTTCTTC.

Points on this clone: Germline and junction disagree at one end, which may indicate a read error. The J gene is TRBJ1-5, the V gene TRBV2; D possibly corresponds to TRBD1 (6 bases). CDR3 length: 13 amino acids. Germline loops: CDR1 SNHLY, CDR2 FYNNEI. The CDR3 region is CASGDTGYQPQHF. The CDR3 DNA reads TGTGCCAGCGGTGATACAGGGTACCAGCCCCAGCATTTT.

The chain has TRBV6-1 and TRBJ1-1; 8 bases map to TRBD1. The V gene's germline CDR1 is MNHNS and CDR2 SASEGT. The CDR3 spans 18 residues. V was pared by 3 bases and J by 2 bases, with 14 bases of the junction left unmatched. The CDR3 DNA is TGTGCCAGCAGTGAGCCTACTTCCGGACAGGGCCATAACACTGAAGCTTTCTTT. Translation gives CASSEPTSGQGHNTEAFF.

The rearrangement uses TRBV7-2 and TRBJ2-1; TRBD2 aligns across 12 bases. The CDR3 sequence is 16 residues long. V dropped 0 bases and J dropped 6; count of bases not matched to a gene: 3. CDR1 SGHTA and CDR2 FQGNSA come from the germline V gene. This CDR3 reads CASSLAGLAGPNEQFF. The CDR3 region has the DNA TGTGCCAGCAGCTTAGCGGGACTAGCGGGTCCCAATGAGCAGTTCTTC.

This clone has more than one count but fewer than ten. Other DNA sequences within the sample encode an identical CDR3. The chain is built from TRBV9 and TRBJ1-5; D not certain. V was cut by 2 bases and J by 0 bases, with 6 bases left in between. CDR1 and CDR2 from the germline V gene are SGDLS and YYNGEE. CDR3 length: 14 residues. The CDR3 DNA is TGTGCCAGCAGCGTCGGGGATAGCAATCAGCCCCAGCATTTT. This codes for CASSVGDSNQPQHF.

V and J are TRBV27 and TRBJ1-1; TRBD1 agrees at 9 bases. The trim removed 5 bases at V and 4 bases at J, leaving 8 bases unmatched. CDR3 length: 15 amino acids. Germline V gene data show CDR1 as MNHEY and CDR2 as SMNVEV (reference sequence). This CDR3 is CASSRGTGGCTEAFF. CDR3 nucleotide sequence: TGTGCCAGCAGTCGCGGCACAGGGGGCTGCACTGAAGCTTTCTTT.

The chain has TRBV19 and TRBJ1-1; 7 bases align to TRBD1. Unmatched junction bases numbered 8, after V lost 2 bases and J lost 5 bases. The germline V gene encodes CDR1 LNHDA and CDR2 SQIVND (reference sequence). There are 15 residues in the CDR3. CDR3 residues: CASSIPPTGHTEAFF. In DNA, the CDR3 is TGTGCCAGTAGTATACCCCCGACAGGGCATACTGAAGCTTTCTTT.

Only one count was recorded for this clone. This chain uses TRBV27 with TRBJ2-2; TRBD1 matches 7 bases. Germline values: CDR1 MNHEY, CDR2 SMNVEV (reference sequence). The CDR3 consists of 14 residues. Unmatched junction bases numbered 4, after V lost 6 bases and J lost 3 bases. CDR3 sequence: CASSLDRYTGELFF. The CDR3 DNA reads as TGTGCCAGCAGCCTGGACAGGTACACCGGGGAGCTGTTTTTT.

Comment on this clone: Germline and junction disagree at one end, which may indicate a read error. The rearrangement joins TRBV7-7 to TRBJ2-2; the D gene is possibly TRBD2 (5 bases). The germline gives CDR1 SSHAT, CDR2 FNYEAQ (reference sequence). There are 14 residues in the CDR3. CDR3 DNA sequence: TGTGCTAGCAGCTCGACTACGAACACCGGGGAGCTGTTTTTT. Translating gives CASSSTTNTGELFF.

This clone appeared a single time. The rearrangement uses TRBV5-1 and TRBJ2-7; D remains ambiguous. With 3 bases removed from V and 2 bases from J, the gap between germline ends came to 12 bases. This CDR3 is 14 amino acids long. CDR1 and CDR2 from the germline V gene are SGHRS and YFSETQ. CDR3 in DNA: TGCGCCAGCAGCTACGACTTTAGAACCTACGAGCAGTACTTC. Translated, it gives CASSYDFRTYEQYF.

This clone was counted a single time. V usage is TRBV29-1 and J usage is TRBJ2-3; D perhaps matches TRBD2 (5 bases). The CDR3 totals 15 residues. Trimming cost V 6 bases and J 2 bases, with 18 bases left between them. Germline V gene sequence: CDR1 SQVTM, CDR2 ANQGSEA. CDR3: CSVREGISPTDTQYF. The CDR3 DNA follows: TGCAGCGTGCGTGAGGGAATCTCACCCACAGATACGCAGTATTTT.

The chain has TRBV10-3 and TRBJ1-1; perhaps TRBD1 as D (5 bases). V was trimmed by 6 bases and J by 5 bases, leaving 16 bases between them. The germline V gene has CDR1 ENHRY and CDR2 SYGVKD. The CDR3 consists of 14 residues. The CDR3 protein is CAIRTSGRGTEAFF. The CDR3 bases are TGTGCCATCAGAACTAGTGGGCGGGGGACTGAAGCTTTCTTT.

Only one count was recorded for this clone. The rearrangement links TRBV9 to TRBJ2-1, with TRBD2 identical over 7 bases. The CDR3 has 14 residues. Germline V gene sequence: CDR1 SGDLS, CDR2 YYNGEE. After removal of 2 bases from V and 5 bases from J, the junction contained 4 bases not matched to a gene. DNA of the CDR3: TGTGCCAGCAGCGTGCTAGCGGAAAACAATGAGCAGTTCTTC. Amino acid sequence: CASSVLAENNEQFF.

The chain recombines TRBV6-1 with TRBJ2-5; no definite D call. With 5 bases removed from V and 3 bases from J, the gap between germline ends came to 4 bases. The CDR3 is 11 residues long. Germline assignment: CDR1 MNHNS and CDR2 SASEGT. The CDR3 DNA sequence: TGTGCCAGCAGTTCAAAAGAGACCCAGTACTTC. Its protein is CASSSKETQYF.

Details on this clone: One junction end disagrees with the germline gene, perhaps due to a read error. This chain uses TRBV7-9 with TRBJ2-7; 8 bases align to TRBD2. The CDR3 extends over 15 amino acids. The germline CDR1 and CDR2 sequences are SEHNR and FQNEAQ (reference sequence). The CDR3 is CSSSSASGSTYEQYF. DNA for the CDR3: TGTTCCAGCAGCTCGGCTAGCGGGTCGACCTACGAGCAGTACTTC.

V gene TRBV19 combines with J gene TRBJ1-5; D perhaps matches TRBD1 (5 bases). The germline gives CDR1 LNHDA, CDR2 SQIVND (reference sequence). This CDR3 is built from 19 residues. V was shortened by 1 base and J by 4 bases, with 23 bases between the two germline ends. DNA of the CDR3: TGTGCCAGTAGTATAGGTCGCGGGATTAGGGGAGGCAAAAATCAGCCCCAGCATTTT. The encoded protein is CASSIGRGIRGGKNQPQHF.

This clone was found many times. The chain has TRBV6-1 and TRBJ1-1; D is unresolved. Trimming removed 7 bases from V and 3 bases from J, with 12 bases in between. Per the germline V gene, CDR1 is MNHNS and CDR2 is SASEGT. The CDR3 runs to 13 residues. The CDR3 bases are TGTGCCAGCACCCCCTCGGTACACACTGAAGCTTTCTTT. Its translation: CASTPSVHTEAFF.

V and J are TRBV7-2 and TRBJ2-3; D possibly corresponds to TRBD1 (6 bases). The V gene lost 5 bases and the J gene lost 3 bases, with 12 bases spanning the gap. The germline V gene has CDR1 SGHTA and CDR2 FQGNSA. The CDR3 totals 14 residues. For the CDR3, the DNA is TGTGCCAGCAGCCTTCCGGGACAAACAGATACGCAGTATTTT. It encodes CASSLPGQTDTQYF.